This T cell receptor beta chain was sequenced in a study of CD8+ T cells in alopecia areata. Treatment meaning: oral pan-JAK inhibitor, 5-10 mg twice daily. The sample holds a few counts of this clone. Its specificity is not known. Regarding the study as a whole: Scalp specimens additionally yield sequences from normal skin's resident alphabeta T cells. Significant decreases in scalp clonality and expanded CD8+ clones followed tofacitinib treatment.

After isolation, RNA underwent reverse transcription to generate cDNA as the sequencing template. Using immunoSEQ multiplex PCR, the repertoire was profiled, and TCRdb retains in-frame clones only, with some absent. The table has about 140,000 clones, about four fifths seen once. V lost 6 bases, J lost 4 bases, and 9 bases stayed unmatched. This CDR3 contains 14 residues. Per the germline V gene, CDR1 is SQVTM and CDR2 is ANQGSEA. The sequencing here drew on CD8+ T cells sorted from blood, taken at week 4, from a patient treated with tofacitinib. V and J are TRBV29-1 and TRBJ2-1; 7 bases are shared with TRBD1. The sequence derives from a human donor with alopecia areata. CDR3 sequence (DNA): TGCAGCGTCTCGGGACAGAGAACTTACAATGAGCAGTTCTTC. It is translated as CSVSGQRTYNEQFF.